A selection of T cell receptor beta chains follows, all from one sample in a study of cytomegalovirus exposure and HLA in healthy donors. The repertoire was sequenced with immunoSEQ multiplex PCR; TCRdb's copy has only in-frame clones and lacks some. The table shows approximately 150,000 clones, with 60% to 80% occurring only once. Sequences were obtained from PBMCs. The source of these receptors is a man aged 25-45 years in good health and CMV-seropositive. Each CDR3 is given with its conserved first and last residue. A D gene is named only where the DNA matches it firmly.

V gene	D gene	CDR3 protein
TRBV7-9	TRBD1	CASSSRYFGTGNNEQFF
TRBV14	.	CASSLLPDTGELFF
TRBV6-5	TRBD1	CASSPQGIGNTIYF
TRBV30	.	CAWRDSAGELFF
TRBV2	.	CASSYTDTQYF
TRBV27	.	CASSSVATNEKLFF
TRBV27	TRBD1	CASSLSGQGLHEQYF
TRBV28	TRBD1	CASSPMGQGREKLFF
TRBV11-2	.	CASSLVATGNTEAFF
TRBV5-5	.	CASSLGGSLPYEQYF
TRBV9	.	CASSVGAGSYNEQFF
TRBV6-1	.	CASDLLTSGESEAFF
TRBV6-1	TRBD2	CASSELSGGLYEQYF
TRBV11-3	TRBD2	CASSRGGDTGELFF
TRBV7-7	.	CASSLGTGYAGELFF
TRBV5-1	TRBD2	CASSSGRGGRETQYF
TRBV10-2	.	CASSDYRTAEAFF
TRBV2	TRBD2	CASSELAGGPDEQYF
TRBV27	.	CASSRSIPGLRNTEAFF
TRBV30	TRBD1	CAYHRDRGRTGANVLTF
TRBV5-1	.	CASSWRGGRYNEQFF
TRBV6-1	TRBD1	CASSARQGLNYGYTF
TRBV30	TRBD1	CAWSRGQGAYEQYF
TRBV18	TRBD1	CASSPDRNEKLFF
TRBV5-1	.	CASSLDIPGSSPLHF
TRBV6-5	TRBD1	CASRDRTNSNQPQHF
TRBV19	.	CASSAIQGRNEQFF
TRBV6-1	TRBD2	CASSAWGGYVETQYF
TRBV6-1	.	CASRGTLNTEAFF
TRBV7-9	TRBD1	CASSLGWGTGGYEQYF
TRBV19	.	CASRRPGWGQPQHF
TRBV27	TRBD2	CASSSTSVETQYF
TRBV2	.	CATSPWDMDNQPQHF
TRBV9	TRBD1	CASGQGADSYEQYF
TRBV28	.	CASSLKRVYNQPQHF
TRBV19	TRBD1	CASSTQGQGISGELFF
TRBV28	.	CASSLVGEGRVYEQFF
TRBV5-1	.	CASSLDPQQANTGELFF
TRBV28	TRBD1	CATTGTYSYEQYF
TRBV11-2	TRBD1	CASSLVGRGTSRELFF
TRBV5-6	.	CASSLGIAYGYTF